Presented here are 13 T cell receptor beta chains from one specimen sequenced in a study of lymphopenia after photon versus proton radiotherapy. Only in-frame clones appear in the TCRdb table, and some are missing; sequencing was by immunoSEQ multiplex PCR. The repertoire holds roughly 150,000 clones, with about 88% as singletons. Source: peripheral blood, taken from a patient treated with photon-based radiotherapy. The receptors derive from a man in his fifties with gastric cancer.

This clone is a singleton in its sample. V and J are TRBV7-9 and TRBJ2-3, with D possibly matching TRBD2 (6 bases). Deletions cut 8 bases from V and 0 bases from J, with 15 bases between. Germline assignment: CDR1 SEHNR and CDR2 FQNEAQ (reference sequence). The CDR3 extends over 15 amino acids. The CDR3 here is CASGTYGGSTDTQYF. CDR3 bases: TGTGCCAGCGGGACTTATGGCGGGAGCACAGATACGCAGTATTTT. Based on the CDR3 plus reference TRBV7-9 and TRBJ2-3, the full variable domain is DTGVSQNPRHKITKRGQNVTFRCDPISEHNRLYWYRQTLGQGPEFLTYFQNEAQLEKSRLLSDRFSAERPKGSFSTLEIQRTEQGDSAMYLCASGTYGGSTDTQYFGPGTRLTVL.

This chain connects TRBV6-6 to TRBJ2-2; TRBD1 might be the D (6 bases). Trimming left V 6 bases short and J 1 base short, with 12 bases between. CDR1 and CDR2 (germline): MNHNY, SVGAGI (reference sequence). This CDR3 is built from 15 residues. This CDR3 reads CASSTQGRNTGELFF. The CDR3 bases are TGTGCCAGCAGCACCCAGGGGCGGAACACCGGGGAGCTGTTTTTT.

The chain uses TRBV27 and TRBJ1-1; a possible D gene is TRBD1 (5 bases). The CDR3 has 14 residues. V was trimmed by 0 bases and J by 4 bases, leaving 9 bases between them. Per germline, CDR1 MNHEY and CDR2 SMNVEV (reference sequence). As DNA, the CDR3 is TGTGCCAGCAGTTTATCGGCAGGGAGCACTGAAGCTTTCTTT. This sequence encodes CASSLSAGSTEAFF.

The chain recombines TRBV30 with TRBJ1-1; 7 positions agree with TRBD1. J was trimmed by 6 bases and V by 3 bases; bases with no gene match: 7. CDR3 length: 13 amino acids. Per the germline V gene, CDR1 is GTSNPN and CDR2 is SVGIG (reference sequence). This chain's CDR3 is CAWRGRGVAEAFF. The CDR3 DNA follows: TGTGCCTGGAGGGGCAGGGGGGTCGCTGAAGCTTTCTTT. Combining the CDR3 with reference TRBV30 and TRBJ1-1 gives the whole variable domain SQTIHQWPATLVQPVGSPLSLECTVEGTSNPNLYWYRQAAGRGLQLLFYSVGIGQISSEVPQNLSASRPQDRQFILSSKKLLLSDSGFYLCAWRGRGVAEAFFGQGTRLTVV.

DNA for the CDR3: TGTGCCAGCAGCTTAGGGGCTCCGCTAGGCGGAGATGAGCAGTTCTTC. Translated, it gives CASSLGAPLGGDEQFF. The chain is built from TRBV7-2 and TRBJ2-1; D gene ambiguous. Trimming took 1 base from V and 8 from J, leaving 18 bases between them. Germline lookup yields CDR1 SGHTA and CDR2 FQGNSA. The CDR3 sequence is 16 residues long.

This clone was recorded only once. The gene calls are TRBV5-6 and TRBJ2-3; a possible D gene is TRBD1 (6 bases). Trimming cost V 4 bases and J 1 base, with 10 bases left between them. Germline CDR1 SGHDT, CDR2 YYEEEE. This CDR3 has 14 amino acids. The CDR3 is CASSHRVGTDTQYF. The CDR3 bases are TGTGCCAGCAGCCACAGGGTGGGCACAGATACGCAGTATTTT.

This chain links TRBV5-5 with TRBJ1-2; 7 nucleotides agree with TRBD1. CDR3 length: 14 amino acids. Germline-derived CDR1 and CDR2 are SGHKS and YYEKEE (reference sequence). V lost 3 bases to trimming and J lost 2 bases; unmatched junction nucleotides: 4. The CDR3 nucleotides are TGTGCCAGCAGCTCAAAGACAGGGAACTATGGCTACACCTTC. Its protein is CASSSKTGNYGYTF.

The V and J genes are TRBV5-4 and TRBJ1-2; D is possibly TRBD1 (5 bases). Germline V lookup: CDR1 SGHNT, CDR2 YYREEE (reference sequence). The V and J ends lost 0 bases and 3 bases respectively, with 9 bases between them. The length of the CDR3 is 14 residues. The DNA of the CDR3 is TGTGCCAGCAGCTTGGGGGGGTTTGACTATGGCTACACCTTC. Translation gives CASSLGGFDYGYTF.

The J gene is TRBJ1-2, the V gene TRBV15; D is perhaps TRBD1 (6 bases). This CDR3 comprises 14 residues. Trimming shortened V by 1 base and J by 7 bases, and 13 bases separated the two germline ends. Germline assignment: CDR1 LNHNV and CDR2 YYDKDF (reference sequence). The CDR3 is CATSRARGWSGYTF. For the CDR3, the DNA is TGTGCCACCAGCAGAGCCAGGGGATGGTCTGGCTACACCTTC.

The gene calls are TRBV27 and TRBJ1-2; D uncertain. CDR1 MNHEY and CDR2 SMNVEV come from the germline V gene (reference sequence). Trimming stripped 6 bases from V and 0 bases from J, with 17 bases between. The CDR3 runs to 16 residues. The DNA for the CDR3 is TGTGCCAGCAGCCCCGGTTGGACGAGGTCTAACTATGGCTACACCTTC. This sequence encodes CASSPGWTRSNYGYTF.

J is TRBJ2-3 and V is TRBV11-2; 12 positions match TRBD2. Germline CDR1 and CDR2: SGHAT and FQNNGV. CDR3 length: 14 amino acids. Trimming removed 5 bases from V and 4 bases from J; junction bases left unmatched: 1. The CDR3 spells CASSPSGRADTQYF. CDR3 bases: TGTGCCAGCAGCCCTAGCGGGAGGGCAGATACGCAGTATTTT. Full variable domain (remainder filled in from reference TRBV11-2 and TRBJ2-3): EAGVAQSPRYKIIEKRQSVAFWCNPISGHATLYWYQQILGQGPKLLIQFQNNGVVDDSQLPKDRFSAERLKGVDSTLKIQPAKLEDSAVYLCASSPSGRADTQYFGPGTRLTVL.

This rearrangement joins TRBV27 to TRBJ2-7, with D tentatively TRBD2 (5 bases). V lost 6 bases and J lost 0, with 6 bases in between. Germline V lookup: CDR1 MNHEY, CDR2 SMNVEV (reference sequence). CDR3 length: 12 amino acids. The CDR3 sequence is CASSRGSYEQYF. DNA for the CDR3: TGTGCCAGCAGCCGGGGCTCCTACGAGCAGTACTTC.

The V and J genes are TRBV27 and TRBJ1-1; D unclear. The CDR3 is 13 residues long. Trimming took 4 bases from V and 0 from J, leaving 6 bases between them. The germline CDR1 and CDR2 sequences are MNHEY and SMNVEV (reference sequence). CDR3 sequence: CASSSWVNTEAFF. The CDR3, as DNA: TGTGCCAGCAGTTCGTGGGTGAACACTGAAGCTTTCTTT.